The next 2 T cell receptor beta chains were all read from a single sample in a study of T cells in Graves' hyperthyroidism and ophthalmopathy. Amplification targeted TCR beta CDR3 regions from RNA transcripts. The HTBI primer set drove a first-round RT-PCR of the TCR CDR3. TCRdb redid the calling of the multiplex PCR reads with MiXCR, one entry per CDR3 protein. The sample holds around 500,000 distinct CDR3 sequences; around an eighth are singletons and the top ten take 15% to 20%. Sequencing input: blood. The receptors stem from a woman aged 18 to 35 with Graves' hyperthyroidism.

This clonotype showed up many times. The chain links TRBV10-2 to TRBJ2-7, with 12 bases lining up with TRBD2. Germline V gene data show CDR1 as WSHSY and CDR2 as SAAADI. J gave up 7 bases and V 4 bases, and 2 bases lay outside the gene matches. The CDR3 is made up of 13 amino acids. CDR3 in amino acids: CASSVTSGREQYF. Here the CDR3 DNA reads TGCGCCAGCAGTGTTACTAGCGGGAGGGAGCAGTACTTC.

This clonotype was counted ten times or more. The V call is TRBV30, the J call TRBJ2-3; 10 nucleotides match TRBD1. J was trimmed by 7 bases and V by 4 bases; bases with no gene match: 8. The V gene's germline CDR1 is GTSNPN and CDR2 SVGIG (reference sequence). The CDR3 contains 14 residues. The CDR3 nucleotides read TGTGCCTGGACAACGGGACAGGGGATACATACGCAGTATTTT. It translates to CAWTTGQGIHTQYF.